The 4 T cell receptor beta chains below come from one sample, sequenced in a study of identical twins. MiXCR, run by TCRdb on the 5' RACE reads, gives a single entry per CDR3 protein. The table shows some 590,000 distinct CDR3 sequences, with nearly 10% occurring only once. In addition, the sample was reused for a study of yellow fever vaccine responses in identical twins.

Sequencing was performed on PBMCs. The receptors were gathered from a young woman in good health.

This clonotype has only a few counts. CDR3 nucleotides: TGTGCCAGCAGCCCTCGAATAGATACGCAGTATTTT. Its translation is CASSPRIDTQYF. This rearrangement joins TRBV9 to TRBJ2-3; D uncertain. Trimming removed 4 bases at V and 5 bases at J, with 8 bases between. Germline CDR1 reads SGDLS; CDR2 reads YYNGEE. The CDR3 spans 12 residues. The complete variable domain, with remaining parts taken from reference TRBV9 and TRBJ2-3, reads DSGVTQTPKHLITATGQRVTLRCSPRSGDLSVYWYQQSLDQGLQFLIQYYNGEERAKGNILERFSAQQFPDLHSELNLSSLELGDSALYFCASSPRIDTQYFGPGTRLTVL.

This clonotype has a handful of counts. V and J are TRBV6-5 and TRBJ2-7, with D perhaps matching TRBD2 (6 bases). CDR1 and CDR2 (germline): MNHEY, SVGAGI. Trimming stripped 0 bases from V and 3 bases from J, with 12 bases between. There are 15 residues in the CDR3. CDR3 sequence reads: CASSYSGSRVYEQYF. In nucleotides, the CDR3 is TGTGCCAGCAGTTACTCCGGGAGTAGGGTCTACGAGCAGTACTTC.

There are many counts of this clonotype. This chain joins TRBV18 and TRBJ1-1, with TRBD1 as a possible D gene (6 bases). Germline V gene sequence: CDR1 KGHSH, CDR2 LQKENI. The CDR3 consists of 15 residues. V was cut by 3 bases and J by 4 bases, with 15 bases left in between. The CDR3, as DNA: TGTGCCAGCTCACCCTTAACAGGGAATCCCACTGAAGCTTTCTTT. Its protein is CASSPLTGNPTEAFF.

This clonotype was counted many times. The rearrangement links TRBV20-1 to TRBJ2-7; D is possibly TRBD1 (5 bases). This CDR3 contains 16 residues. V was cut by 2 bases and J by 1 base, with 18 bases left in between. Germline V CDR1 and CDR2: DFQATT, SNEGSKA (reference sequence). In DNA, the CDR3 is TGCAGTGCTAGACCACATCAGGGAATGGGGTCCTACGAGCAGTACTTC. Translation gives CSARPHQGMGSYEQYF.